These T cell receptor beta chains were read from a single sample in a study of shared clonotypes between healthy human individuals. Some clones are missing from TCRdb's copy, which holds only in-frame ones; the method was immunoSEQ multiplex PCR. This sample has approximately 120,000 clones; more than 65% occur once, and the top ten carry about a quarter. The specimen was memory CD8+ T cells sorted from blood. All receptors derive from a woman aged 25 to 39 in good health. Both conserved end residues are part of each CDR3. A D gene is named only where the DNA matches it firmly. The size entry is marked missing in some rows and otherwise reads once, few, many or a size class.

d_call: NA
clone_size: few
v_call: TRBV6-6
j_call: TRBJ2-2
cdr3_aa: CASSYSRAGTGELFF
cdr3_nt: TGTGCCAGCAGTTACTCGAGGGCAGGAACCGGGGAGCTGTTTTTT

d_call: TRBD1
clone_size: few
v_call: TRBV4-1
j_call: TRBJ1-5
cdr3_aa: CASSQPGTGPNQPQHF
cdr3_nt: TGCGCCAGCAGCCAACCCGGGACAGGGCCTAATCAGCCCCAGCATTTT

d_call: NA
clone_size: NA
v_call: TRBV6-5
j_call: TRBJ1-2
cdr3_aa: CASSSGQLAGYTF
cdr3_nt: TGTGCCAGCAGCTCCGGACAGCTCGCTGGCTACACCTTC

d_call: NA
clone_size: few
v_call: TRBV7-8
j_call: TRBJ2-1
cdr3_aa: CASSLGPSSYNEQFF
cdr3_nt: TGTGCCAGCAGCTTGGGTCCCAGCTCCTACAATGAGCAGTTCTTC

d_call: NA
clone_size: NA
v_call: TRBV6-1
j_call: TRBJ1-2
cdr3_aa: CASSELVADWLGGYTF
cdr3_nt: TGTGCCAGCAGTGAATTGGTAGCCGATTGGTTAGGGGGCTACACCTTC

d_call: TRBD2
clone_size: NA
v_call: TRBV6-6
j_call: TRBJ2-7
cdr3_aa: CASSSRDSGSYEQYF
cdr3_nt: TGTGCCAGCAGCTCCAGAGATAGCGGGAGCTACGAGCAGTACTTC

d_call: NA
clone_size: NA
v_call: TRBV10-3
j_call: TRBJ2-7
cdr3_aa: CAISESWGGPYEQYF
cdr3_nt: TGTGCCATCAGTGAGTCGTGGGGGGGCCCCTACGAGCAGTACTTC

d_call: NA
clone_size: NA
v_call: TRBV5-5
j_call: TRBJ2-5
cdr3_aa: CASSVPDSIETQYF
cdr3_nt: TGTGCCAGCAGCGTCCCGGACAGTATAGAGACCCAGTACTTC

d_call: TRBD1
clone_size: NA
v_call: TRBV28
j_call: TRBJ2-3
cdr3_aa: CASSRQGARDTQYF
cdr3_nt: TGTGCCAGCAGTCGGCAGGGGGCGCGGGATACGCAGTATTTT

d_call: NA
clone_size: NA
v_call: TRBV29-1
j_call: TRBJ2-1
cdr3_aa: CSVDGWGLDLNEQFF
cdr3_nt: TGCAGCGTTGATGGATGGGGCTTGGACCTCAATGAGCAGTTCTTC

d_call: NA
clone_size: once
v_call: TRBV10-1
j_call: TRBJ1-1
cdr3_aa: CASSRAGSMATEAFF
cdr3_nt: TGCGCCAGCAGTCGGGCAGGGTCTATGGCCACTGAAGCTTTCTTT

d_call: TRBD2
clone_size: NA
v_call: TRBV28
j_call: TRBJ2-2
cdr3_aa: CASSLRSFYSLAGVGTGELFF
cdr3_nt: TGTGCCAGCAGTTTACGGTCTTTTTATAGTCTAGCGGGAGTTGGGACCGGGGAGCTGTTTTTT

d_call: NA
clone_size: NA
v_call: TRBV29-1
j_call: TRBJ2-1
cdr3_aa: CSVEGFTFYNEQFF
cdr3_nt: TGCAGCGTCGAAGGGTTCACCTTCTACAATGAGCAGTTCTTC

d_call: NA
clone_size: NA
v_call: TRBV27
j_call: TRBJ2-7
cdr3_aa: CASSSTLSSYEQYF
cdr3_nt: TGTGCCAGCAGTTCGACCCTTAGCTCCTACGAGCAGTACTTC

d_call: NA
clone_size: NA
v_call: TRBV6-5
j_call: TRBJ2-7
cdr3_aa: CASSPLWDGPREQYF
cdr3_nt: TGTGCCAGCAGTCCCCTGTGGGACGGACCTCGCGAGCAGTACTTC

d_call: NA
clone_size: NA
v_call: TRBV11-1
j_call: TRBJ1-2
cdr3_aa: CASSSREAANYGYTF
cdr3_nt: TGTGCCAGCAGCTCCCGAGAGGCAGCTAACTATGGCTACACCTTC

d_call: TRBD2
clone_size: NA
v_call: TRBV14
j_call: TRBJ2-1
cdr3_aa: CASSQFKREGPNEQFF
cdr3_nt: TGTGCCAGCAGCCAATTTAAGCGGGAGGGCCCCAATGAGCAGTTCTTC

d_call: TRBD1
clone_size: once
v_call: TRBV7-9
j_call: TRBJ1-2
cdr3_aa: CASSLRTGHGPHGYTF
cdr3_nt: TGTGCCAGCAGCCTCCGGACAGGCCACGGCCCCCATGGCTACACCTTC

d_call: NA
clone_size: NA
v_call: TRBV19
j_call: TRBJ1-1
cdr3_aa: CASSIWGMNTEAFF
cdr3_nt: TGTGCCAGTAGTATCTGGGGTATGAACACTGAAGCTTTCTTT

d_call: NA
clone_size: NA
v_call: TRBV27
j_call: TRBJ2-2
cdr3_aa: CASSLLRETGELFF
cdr3_nt: TGTGCCAGCAGTTTACTCCGGGAGACCGGGGAGCTGTTTTTT

d_call: NA
clone_size: few
v_call: TRBV27
j_call: TRBJ2-7
cdr3_aa: CASSGVSSEQYF
cdr3_nt: TGTGCCAGCTCGGGGGTGAGCAGCGAGCAGTACTTC

d_call: NA
clone_size: NA
v_call: TRBV5-4
j_call: TRBJ2-3
cdr3_aa: CASSLKGYTDTQYF
cdr3_nt: TGTGCCAGCAGCTTGAAGGGGTACACAGATACGCAGTATTTT

d_call: TRBD2
clone_size: many
v_call: TRBV25-1
j_call: TRBJ2-7
cdr3_aa: CASSESPAGTTIYEQYF
cdr3_nt: TGTGCCAGCAGTGAATCCCCGGCCGGGACTACCATTTACGAGCAGTACTTC

d_call: TRBD1
clone_size: few
v_call: TRBV20-1
j_call: TRBJ2-7
cdr3_aa: CSATGPGEQYF
cdr3_nt: TGCAGTGCGACAGGGCCGGGCGAGCAGTACTTC

d_call: TRBD2
clone_size: few
v_call: TRBV6-4
j_call: TRBJ2-3
cdr3_aa: CASSEASGSADTQYF
cdr3_nt: TGTGCCAGCAGTGAGGCTAGCGGGAGCGCAGATACGCAGTATTTT

d_call: TRBD2
clone_size: few
v_call: TRBV7-9
j_call: TRBJ2-1
cdr3_aa: CASSPRDSGGISYYNEQFF
cdr3_nt: TGTGCCAGCAGCCCTAGGGATAGCGGGGGGATCTCCTATTACAATGAGCAGTTCTTC

d_call: NA
clone_size: NA
v_call: TRBV27
j_call: TRBJ1-1
cdr3_aa: CASSLLAGTNTEAFF
cdr3_nt: TGTGCCAGCAGTTTATTGGCAGGCACGAACACTGAAGCTTTCTTT